This T cell receptor beta chain stems from a study of graft-versus-host responses after intestinal transplantation. Study summary: Those transplanted obtained multivisceral, liver-intestinal, or isolated intestinal grafts.

Concerning this clone: What it binds is not known.

The CDR3 extends over 17 amino acids. From germline, CDR1 is KGHSH and CDR2 LQKENI. Trimming at V came to 3 bases and at J to 2 bases, leaving 10 bases not matched to a gene. Sequenced by immunoSEQ multiplex PCR; TCRdb stores in-frame clones only, minus some. The table lists some 110,000 clones, about nine tenths of them singletons. V is TRBV18 and J is TRBJ2-7, with 10 bases aligning to TRBD2. The material sequenced was unstimulated CD4+ T cells sorted from spleen or lymph node cells, taken before intestinal transplant. The source is a human donor who received an intestinal transplant. The CDR3 spells CASSPYMSLAGAYEQYF. In nucleotides, the CDR3 is TGTGCCAGCTCACCCTATATGAGCCTAGCGGGAGCCTACGAGCAGTACTTC.